This entry lists 3 T cell receptor beta chains sequenced from one sample in a study of radiotherapy plus CTLA-4 blockade in lung cancer. Some clones are missing from TCRdb's copy, which holds only in-frame ones; the method was immunoSEQ multiplex PCR. In the table there are approximately 52,000 clones, 60% to 80% of which are singletons. This sample comprised peripheral blood, obtained from a patient treated with radiotherapy plus ipilimumab. All receptors come from a human donor with non-small cell lung cancer whose response to radiotherapy plus ipilimumab could not be evaluated.

This chain joins TRBV27 and TRBJ2-3; tentatively, D is TRBD2 (5 bases). This CDR3 comprises 13 residues. Germline lookup yields CDR1 MNHEY and CDR2 SMNVEV (reference sequence). V was cut by 6 bases and J by 3 bases, with 10 bases left in between. CDR3 sequence (DNA): TGTGCCAGCAGCATGAGGGAGACAGATACGCAGTATTTT. Translating it yields CASSMRETDTQYF.

The chain joins TRBV5-1 to TRBJ1-4, with D uncertain. V lost 2 bases and J lost 0, with 5 bases in between. The CDR3 has 14 amino acids. Looked up from germline, CDR1 is SGHRS and CDR2 is YFSETQ. The CDR3 reads CASSLDSTNEKLFF. The CDR3 DNA reads as TGCGCCAGCAGCTTAGACTCAACTAATGAAAAACTGTTTTTT.

This chain uses TRBV18 with TRBJ1-1; 11 bases are shared with TRBD1. Germline CDR1 and CDR2: KGHSH and LQKENI. The V and J ends lost 4 bases and 5 bases, in that order; junction bases with no gene match: 3. The CDR3 consists of 14 residues. The CDR3 coding sequence is TGTGCCAGCTCACTCGGGACAGGGGGGACTGAAGCTTTCTTT. Encoded protein: CASSLGTGGTEAFF.